The clone carrying this TCR beta chain was seen once. Its antigen is still unknown. The junction had 7 bases not matched to a gene; V was cut back by 0 bases and J by 8 bases. This CDR3 is built from 15 residues. CDR1 is MNHEY, CDR2 SVGAGI, per germline. These data come from a study of T cell responses to AZD1222 COVID-19 vaccine. Study-level points and caveats: White British people made up most donors, females outnumbered males, and clonal diversity was possibly underestimated. There were vaccine-associated CD4 TCRs across spike, dominant at 160-218 and 743-854. Repertoires were obtained only post-peak T cell response.

Using immunoSEQ multiplex PCR, the repertoire was profiled, and TCRdb retains in-frame clones only, with some absent. The sample consists of about 110,000 clones, 70% to 90% of them appearing once. The sample was peripheral blood, taken 28 days after the second AZD1222 dose. The sequence derives from an adult who received the AZD1222 COVID-19 vaccine. The V call is TRBV6-5, the J call TRBJ1-2; TRBD1 matches 9 bases. The CDR3 here is CASSYSKQGARGYTF. In DNA form, the CDR3 reads TGTGCCAGCAGTTACTCGAAACAGGGGGCGAGGGGCTACACCTTC.